This T cell receptor beta chain was profiled in a study of cytomegalovirus exposure and HLA in healthy donors. The donors formed part of the roughly 110-subject validation cohort, distinct from the approximately 630-subject first cohort. To note about this clone: What it recognizes is unknown.

The repertoire was sequenced with immunoSEQ multiplex PCR; TCRdb's copy has only in-frame clones and lacks some. The sample has 330,000 or so clones; about nine tenths are singletons. Study-wide points: Listed as cytomegalovirus-associated were 150 or so TCR beta chains. As confirmed in vitro, a few CMV-associated chains were specific for CMV antigens. Reports showed the classifier diagnosing cytomegalovirus status with high specificity and sensitivity.

The CDR3 length is 11 residues. Between the trimmed V and J ends, which lost 4 bases and 8 bases, there was a span of 9 bases. CDR1 is SGHRS, CDR2 YFSETQ, per germline. The chain uses TRBV5-1 and TRBJ1-1; D perhaps matches TRBD1 (6 bases). Sequencing was performed on PBMCs. The clonotype originates from a young woman in good health and CMV-seronegative. This CDR3 reads CASSPGEEAFF. CDR3 DNA sequence: TGCGCCAGCAGCCCAGGGGAAGAAGCTTTCTTT.